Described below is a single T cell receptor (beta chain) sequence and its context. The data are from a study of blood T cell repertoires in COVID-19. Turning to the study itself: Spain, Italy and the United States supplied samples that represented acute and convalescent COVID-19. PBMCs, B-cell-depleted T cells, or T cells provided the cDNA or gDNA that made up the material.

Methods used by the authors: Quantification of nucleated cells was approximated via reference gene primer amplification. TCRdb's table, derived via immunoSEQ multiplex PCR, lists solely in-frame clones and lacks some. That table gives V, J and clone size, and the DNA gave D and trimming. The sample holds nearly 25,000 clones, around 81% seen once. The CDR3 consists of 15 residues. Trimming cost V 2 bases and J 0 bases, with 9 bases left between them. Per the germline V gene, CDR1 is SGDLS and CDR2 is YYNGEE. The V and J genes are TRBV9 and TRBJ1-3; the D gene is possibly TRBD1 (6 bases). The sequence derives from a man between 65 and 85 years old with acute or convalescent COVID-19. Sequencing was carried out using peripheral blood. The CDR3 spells CASSVADSSGNTIYF. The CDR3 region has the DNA TGTGCCAGCAGCGTTGCGGACAGCTCTGGAAACACCATATATTTT.